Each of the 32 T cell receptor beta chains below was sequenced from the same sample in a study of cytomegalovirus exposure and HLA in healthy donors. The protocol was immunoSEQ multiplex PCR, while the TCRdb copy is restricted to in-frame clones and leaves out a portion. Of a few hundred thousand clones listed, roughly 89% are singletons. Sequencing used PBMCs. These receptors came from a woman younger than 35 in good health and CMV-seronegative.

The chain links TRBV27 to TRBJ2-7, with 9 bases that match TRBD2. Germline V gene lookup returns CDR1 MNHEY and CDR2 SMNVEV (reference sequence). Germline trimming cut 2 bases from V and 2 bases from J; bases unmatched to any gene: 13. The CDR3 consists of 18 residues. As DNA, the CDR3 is TGTGCCAGCAGTTTAAAAGGCACCGGGACTAGCATCCCCTACGAGCAGTACTTC. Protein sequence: CASSLKGTGTSIPYEQYF.

The CDR3 region has the DNA TGTGCCAGCAGGCCGGGACATAACTACGAGCAGTACTTC. Translated: CASRPGHNYEQYF. V and J are TRBV6-5 and TRBJ2-7; a possible D gene is TRBD1 (6 bases). Germline loops: CDR1 MNHEY, CDR2 SVGAGI. This CDR3 has 13 residues. Trimming removed 6 bases at V and 3 bases at J, with 12 bases between.

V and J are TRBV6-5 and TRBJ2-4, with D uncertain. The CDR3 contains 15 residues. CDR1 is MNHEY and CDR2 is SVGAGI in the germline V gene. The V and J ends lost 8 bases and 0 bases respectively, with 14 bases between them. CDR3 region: CASAPGALAKNIQYF. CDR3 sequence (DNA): TGTGCCAGCGCCCCCGGAGCTCTAGCCAAAAACATTCAGTACTTC.

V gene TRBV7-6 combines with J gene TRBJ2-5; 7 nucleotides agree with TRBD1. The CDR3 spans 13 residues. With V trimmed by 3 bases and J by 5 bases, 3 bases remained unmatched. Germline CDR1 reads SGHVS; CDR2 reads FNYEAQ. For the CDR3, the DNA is TGTGCCAGCAGCTTCACAGGGGAGGAGACCCAGTACTTC. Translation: CASSFTGEETQYF.

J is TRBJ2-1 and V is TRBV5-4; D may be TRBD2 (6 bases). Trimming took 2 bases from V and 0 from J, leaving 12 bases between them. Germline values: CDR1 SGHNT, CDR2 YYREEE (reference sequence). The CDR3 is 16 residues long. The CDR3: CASSLGGGNSYNEQFF. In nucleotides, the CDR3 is TGTGCCAGCAGCTTAGGAGGAGGGAACTCCTACAATGAGCAGTTCTTC. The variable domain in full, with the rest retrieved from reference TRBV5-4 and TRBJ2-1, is ETGVTQSPTHLIKTRGQQVTLRCSSQSGHNTVSWYQQALGQGPQFIFQYYREEENGRGNFPPRFSGLQFPNYSSELNVNALELDDSALYLCASSLGGGNSYNEQFFGPGTRLTVL.

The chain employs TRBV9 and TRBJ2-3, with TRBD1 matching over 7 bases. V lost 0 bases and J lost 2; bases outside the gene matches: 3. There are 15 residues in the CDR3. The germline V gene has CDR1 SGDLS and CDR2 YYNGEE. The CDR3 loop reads CASSVEGASTDTQYF. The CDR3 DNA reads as TGTGCCAGCAGCGTAGAGGGGGCGTCCACAGATACGCAGTATTTT.

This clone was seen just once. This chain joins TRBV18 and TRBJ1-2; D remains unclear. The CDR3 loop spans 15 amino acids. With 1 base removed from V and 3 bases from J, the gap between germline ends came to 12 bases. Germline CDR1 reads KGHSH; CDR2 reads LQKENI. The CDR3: CASSPLAGGDYGYTF. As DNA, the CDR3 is TGTGCCAGCTCACCACTGGCAGGCGGGGACTATGGCTACACCTTC.

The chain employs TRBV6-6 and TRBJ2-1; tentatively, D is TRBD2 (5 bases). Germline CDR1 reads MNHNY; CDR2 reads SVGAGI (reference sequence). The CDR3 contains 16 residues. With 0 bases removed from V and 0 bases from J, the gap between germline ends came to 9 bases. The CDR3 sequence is CASSYSRAASYNEQFF. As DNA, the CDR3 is TGTGCCAGCAGTTACTCGAGGGCGGCCTCCTACAATGAGCAGTTCTTC.

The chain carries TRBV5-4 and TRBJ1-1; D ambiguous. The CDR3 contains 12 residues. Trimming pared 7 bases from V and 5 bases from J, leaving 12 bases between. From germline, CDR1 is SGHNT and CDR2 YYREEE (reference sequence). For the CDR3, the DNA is TGTGCCAGCTCCCTGTCGGGGACTGAAGCTTTCTTT. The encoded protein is CASSLSGTEAFF.

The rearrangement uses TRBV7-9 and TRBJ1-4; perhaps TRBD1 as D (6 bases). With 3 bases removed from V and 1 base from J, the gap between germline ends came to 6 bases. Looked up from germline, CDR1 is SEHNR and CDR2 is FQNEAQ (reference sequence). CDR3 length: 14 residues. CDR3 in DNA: TGTGCCAGCAGCTTGGACAGAACTAATGAAAAACTGTTTTTT. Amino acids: CASSLDRTNEKLFF.

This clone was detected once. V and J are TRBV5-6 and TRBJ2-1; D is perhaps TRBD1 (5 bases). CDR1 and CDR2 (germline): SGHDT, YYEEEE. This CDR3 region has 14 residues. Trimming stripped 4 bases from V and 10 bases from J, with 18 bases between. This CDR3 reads CASSPQYGAYEQFF. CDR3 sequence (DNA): TGTGCCAGCAGCCCGCAATATGGGGCTTACGAGCAGTTCTTC.

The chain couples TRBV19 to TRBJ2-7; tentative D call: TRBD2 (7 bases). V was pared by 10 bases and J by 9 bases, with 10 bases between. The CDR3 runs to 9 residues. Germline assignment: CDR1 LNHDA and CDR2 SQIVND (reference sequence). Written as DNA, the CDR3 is TGTGCCACGAGGGGGGGGCAGTACGTC. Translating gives CATRGGQYV.

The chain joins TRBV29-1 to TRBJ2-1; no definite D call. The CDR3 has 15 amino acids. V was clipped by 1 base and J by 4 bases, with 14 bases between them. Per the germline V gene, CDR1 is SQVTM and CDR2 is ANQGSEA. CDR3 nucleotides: TGCAGCGTTGAAGGCCCGGGTTGGTTATACAATGAGCAGTTCTTC. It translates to CSVEGPGWLYNEQFF.

The DNA of the CDR3 is TGTGCCAGCAGCGGACTAGTTTGGGGCGCCGGGGAGCTGTTTTTT. The encoded protein is CASSGLVWGAGELFF. V is TRBV7-2 and J is TRBJ2-2; TRBD2 matches 7 bases. Trimming at V came to 5 bases and at J to 6 bases, leaving 9 bases not matched to a gene. Germline CDR1 SGHTA, CDR2 FQGNSA. CDR3 length: 15 amino acids.

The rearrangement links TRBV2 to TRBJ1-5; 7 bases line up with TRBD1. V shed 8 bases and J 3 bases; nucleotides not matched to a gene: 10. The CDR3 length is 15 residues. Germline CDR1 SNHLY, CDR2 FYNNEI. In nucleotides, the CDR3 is TGTGCCAGCCTGCTTAGGGACAGCTCCAATCAGCCCCAGCATTTT. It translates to CASLLRDSSNQPQHF.

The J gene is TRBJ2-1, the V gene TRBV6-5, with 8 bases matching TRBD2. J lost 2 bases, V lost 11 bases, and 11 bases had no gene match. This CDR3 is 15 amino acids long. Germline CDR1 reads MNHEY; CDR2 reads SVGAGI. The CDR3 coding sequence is TGTGCCGCAAGTAACCGGGGGGGCCCCTACAATGAGCAGTTCTTC. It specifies CAASNRGGPYNEQFF.

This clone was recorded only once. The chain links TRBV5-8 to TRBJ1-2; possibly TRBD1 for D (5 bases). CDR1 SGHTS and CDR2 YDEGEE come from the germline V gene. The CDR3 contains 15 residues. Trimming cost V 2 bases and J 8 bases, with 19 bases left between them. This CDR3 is CASSLRASGNEGYTF. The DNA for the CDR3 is TGTGCCAGCAGCTTAAGGGCTTCAGGGAATGAAGGCTACACCTTC.

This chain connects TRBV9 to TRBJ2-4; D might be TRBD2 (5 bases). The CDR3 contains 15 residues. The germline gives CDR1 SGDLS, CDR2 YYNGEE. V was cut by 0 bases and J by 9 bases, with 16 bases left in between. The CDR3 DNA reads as TGTGCCAGCAGCGTAGCTTCATCTAGCTCAGGCATTCAGTACTTC. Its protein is CASSVASSSSGIQYF.

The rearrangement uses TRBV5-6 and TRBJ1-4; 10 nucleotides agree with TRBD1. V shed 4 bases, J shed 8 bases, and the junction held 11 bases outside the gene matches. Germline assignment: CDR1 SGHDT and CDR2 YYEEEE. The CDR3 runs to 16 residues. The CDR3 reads CASSPGMGTGVEKLFF. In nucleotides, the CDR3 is TGTGCCAGCAGCCCTGGGATGGGGACAGGGGTGGAAAAACTGTTTTTT.

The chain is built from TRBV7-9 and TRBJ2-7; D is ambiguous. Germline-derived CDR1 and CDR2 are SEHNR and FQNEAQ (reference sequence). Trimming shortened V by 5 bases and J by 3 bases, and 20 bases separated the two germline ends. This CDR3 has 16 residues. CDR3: CASSPSVVLIDYEQYF. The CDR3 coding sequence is TGTGCCAGCAGCCCATCCGTAGTCTTAATCGACTACGAGCAGTACTTC. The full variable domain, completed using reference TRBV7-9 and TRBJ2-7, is DTGVSQNPRHKITKRGQNVTFRCDPISEHNRLYWYRQTLGQGPEFLTYFQNEAQLEKSRLLSDRFSAERPKGSFSTLEIQRTEQGDSAMYLCASSPSVVLIDYEQYFGPGTRLTVT.

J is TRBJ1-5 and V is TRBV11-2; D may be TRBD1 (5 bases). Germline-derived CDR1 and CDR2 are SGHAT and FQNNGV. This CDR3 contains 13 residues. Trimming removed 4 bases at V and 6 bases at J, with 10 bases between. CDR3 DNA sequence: TGTGCCAGCAGCTACACCGACAGTCAGCCCCAGCATTTT. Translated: CASSYTDSQPQHF.

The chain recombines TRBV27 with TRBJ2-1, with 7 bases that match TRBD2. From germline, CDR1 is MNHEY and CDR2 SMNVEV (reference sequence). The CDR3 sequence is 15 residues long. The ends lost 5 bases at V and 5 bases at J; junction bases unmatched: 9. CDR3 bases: TGTGCCAGCAGTGCCCTCACGGGGGGTCACAATGAGCAGTTCTTC. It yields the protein CASSALTGGHNEQFF.

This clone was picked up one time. CDR3 sequence: CASSQGSDEKLFF. The CDR3, as DNA: TGCGCCAGCAGCCAAGGCAGTGATGAAAAACTGTTTTTT. The rearrangement uses TRBV4-3 and TRBJ1-4; D uncertain. The germline V gene has CDR1 LGHNA and CDR2 YSLEER. The CDR3 extends over 13 amino acids. Trimming pared 1 base from V and 6 bases from J, leaving 6 bases between.

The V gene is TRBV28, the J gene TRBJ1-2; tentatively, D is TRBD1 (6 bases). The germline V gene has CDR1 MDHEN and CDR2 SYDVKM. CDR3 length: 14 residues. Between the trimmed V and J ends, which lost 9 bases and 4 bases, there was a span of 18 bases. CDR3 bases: TGTGCCAGTAAAATAGGGGGTACGGTCTATGGCTACACCTTC. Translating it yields CASKIGGTVYGYTF.

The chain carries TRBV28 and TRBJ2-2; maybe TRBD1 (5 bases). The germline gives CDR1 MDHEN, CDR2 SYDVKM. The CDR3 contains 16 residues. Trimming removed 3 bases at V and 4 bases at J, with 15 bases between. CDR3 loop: CASSFFRASVTGELFF. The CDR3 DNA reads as TGTGCCAGCAGTTTCTTCAGGGCTTCGGTCACCGGGGAGCTGTTTTTT.

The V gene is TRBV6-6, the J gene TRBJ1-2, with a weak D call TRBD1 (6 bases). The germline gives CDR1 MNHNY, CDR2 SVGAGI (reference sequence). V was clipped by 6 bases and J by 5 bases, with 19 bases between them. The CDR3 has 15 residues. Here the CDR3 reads CASSPMGALLYGYTF. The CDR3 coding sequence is TGTGCCAGCAGCCCTATGGGGGCCTTGCTTTATGGCTACACCTTC.

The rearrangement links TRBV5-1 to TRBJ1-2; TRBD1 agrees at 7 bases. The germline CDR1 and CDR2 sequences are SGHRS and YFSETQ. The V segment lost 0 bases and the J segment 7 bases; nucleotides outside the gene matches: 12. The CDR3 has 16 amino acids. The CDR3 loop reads CASSLVGTEGDSGYTF. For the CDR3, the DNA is TGCGCCAGCAGCTTGGTAGGGACAGAGGGTGATAGTGGCTACACCTTC.

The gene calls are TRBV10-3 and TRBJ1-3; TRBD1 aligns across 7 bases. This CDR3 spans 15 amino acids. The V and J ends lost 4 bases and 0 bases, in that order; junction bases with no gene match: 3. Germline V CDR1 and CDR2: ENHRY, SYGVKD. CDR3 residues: CAISGGQNSGNTIYF. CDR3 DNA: TGTGCCATCAGTGGGGGACAGAACTCTGGAAACACCATATATTTT.

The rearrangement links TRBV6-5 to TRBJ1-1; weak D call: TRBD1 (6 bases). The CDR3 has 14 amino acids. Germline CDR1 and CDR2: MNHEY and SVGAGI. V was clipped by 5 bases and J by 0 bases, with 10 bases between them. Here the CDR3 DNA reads TGTGCCAGCAGTAGACAGGCCATGAACACTGAAGCTTTCTTT. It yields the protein CASSRQAMNTEAFF.

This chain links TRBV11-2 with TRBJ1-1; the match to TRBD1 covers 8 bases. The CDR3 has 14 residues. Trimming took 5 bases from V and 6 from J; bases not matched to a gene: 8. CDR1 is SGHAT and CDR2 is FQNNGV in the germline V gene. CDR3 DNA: TGTGCCAGCAGCCCCCAGGGGGCTCGGGCTGAAGCTTTCTTT. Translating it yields CASSPQGARAEAFF.

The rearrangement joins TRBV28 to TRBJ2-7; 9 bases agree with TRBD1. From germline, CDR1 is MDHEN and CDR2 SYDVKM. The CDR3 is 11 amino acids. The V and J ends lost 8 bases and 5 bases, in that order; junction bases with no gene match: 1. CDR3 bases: TGTGCCAGCCGGGACAGGGACGAGCAGTACTTC. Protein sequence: CASRDRDEQYF.

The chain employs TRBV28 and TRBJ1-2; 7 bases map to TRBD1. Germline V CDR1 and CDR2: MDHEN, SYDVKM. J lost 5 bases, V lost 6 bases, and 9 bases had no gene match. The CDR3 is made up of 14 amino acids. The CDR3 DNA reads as TGTGCCAGCAGGTCCGGGACAGCGAATTATGGCTACACCTTC. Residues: CASRSGTANYGYTF.